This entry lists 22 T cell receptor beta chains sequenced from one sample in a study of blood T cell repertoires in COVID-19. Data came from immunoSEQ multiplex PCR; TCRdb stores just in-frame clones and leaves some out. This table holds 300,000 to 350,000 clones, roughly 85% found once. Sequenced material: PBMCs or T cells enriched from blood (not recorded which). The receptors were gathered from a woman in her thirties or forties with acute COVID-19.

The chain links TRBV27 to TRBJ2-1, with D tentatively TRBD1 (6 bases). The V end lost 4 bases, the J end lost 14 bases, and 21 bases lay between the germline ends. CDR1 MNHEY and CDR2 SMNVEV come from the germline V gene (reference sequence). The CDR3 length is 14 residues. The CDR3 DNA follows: TGTGCCAGCAGTTCGACGGACAGCCGGGGTGATAAGTTCTTC. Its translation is CASSSTDSRGDKFF.

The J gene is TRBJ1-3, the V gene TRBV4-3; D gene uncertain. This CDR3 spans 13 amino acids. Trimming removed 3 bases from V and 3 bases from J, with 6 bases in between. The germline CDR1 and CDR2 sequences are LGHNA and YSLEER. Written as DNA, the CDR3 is TGCGCCAGCAGCCAGTTCCGTGGAAACACCATATATTTT. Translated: CASSQFRGNTIYF.

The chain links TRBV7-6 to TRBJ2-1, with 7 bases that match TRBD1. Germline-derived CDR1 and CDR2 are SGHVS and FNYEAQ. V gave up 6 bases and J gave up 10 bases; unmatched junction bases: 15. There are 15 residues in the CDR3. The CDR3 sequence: CASSSNNRQGHEQFF. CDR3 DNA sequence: TGTGCCAGCAGTTCGAACAATCGACAGGGACACGAGCAGTTCTTC.

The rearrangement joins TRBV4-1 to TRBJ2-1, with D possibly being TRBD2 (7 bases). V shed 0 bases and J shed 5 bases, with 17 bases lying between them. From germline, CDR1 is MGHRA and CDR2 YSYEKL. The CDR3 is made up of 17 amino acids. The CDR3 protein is CASSQEIWRGLNNEQFF. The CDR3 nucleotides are TGCGCCAGCAGCCAAGAAATCTGGCGGGGGCTTAACAATGAGCAGTTCTTC.

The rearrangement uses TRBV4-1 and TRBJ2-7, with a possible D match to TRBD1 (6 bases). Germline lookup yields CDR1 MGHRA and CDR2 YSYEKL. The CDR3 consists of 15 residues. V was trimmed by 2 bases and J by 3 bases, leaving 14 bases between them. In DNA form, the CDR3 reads TGCGCCAGCAGCCAAAAAGTGGGGGCCAACTACGAGCAGTACTTC. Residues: CASSQKVGANYEQYF.

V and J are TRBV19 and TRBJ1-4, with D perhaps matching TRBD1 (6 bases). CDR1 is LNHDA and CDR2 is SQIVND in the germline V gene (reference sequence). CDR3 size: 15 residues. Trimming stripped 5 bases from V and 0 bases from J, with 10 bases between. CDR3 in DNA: TGTGCCAGTAGTGCTAACAGGGCAACTAATGAAAAACTGTTTTTT. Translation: CASSANRATNEKLFF. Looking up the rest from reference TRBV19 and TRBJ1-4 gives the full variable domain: DGGITQSPKYLFRKEGQNVTLSCEQNLNHDAMYWYRQDPGQGLRLIYYSQIVNDFQKGDIAEGYSVSREKKESFPLTVTSAQKNPTAFYLCASSANRATNEKLFFGSGTQLSVL.

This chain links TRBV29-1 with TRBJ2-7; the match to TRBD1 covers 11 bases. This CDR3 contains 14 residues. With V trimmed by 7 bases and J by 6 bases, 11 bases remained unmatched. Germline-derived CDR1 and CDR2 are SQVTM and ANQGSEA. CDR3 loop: CSADLSGTGGEQYF. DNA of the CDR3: TGCAGCGCCGACCTCTCCGGGACAGGGGGCGAGCAGTACTTC.

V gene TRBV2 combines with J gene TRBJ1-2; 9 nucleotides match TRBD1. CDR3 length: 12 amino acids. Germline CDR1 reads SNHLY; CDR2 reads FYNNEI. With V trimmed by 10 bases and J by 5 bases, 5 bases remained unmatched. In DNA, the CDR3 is TGTGCCACCACAGGGGGCCTATATGGCTACACCTTC. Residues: CATTGGLYGYTF.

The CDR3 protein is CASSGQGGHEQYF. CDR3 nucleotides: TGTGCCAGTAGCGGACAGGGCGGCCACGAGCAGTACTTC. This chain links TRBV19 with TRBJ2-7; TRBD1 agrees at 8 bases. Germline V CDR1 and CDR2: LNHDA, SQIVND (reference sequence). The CDR3 spans 13 residues. The V and J ends lost 6 bases and 5 bases, in that order; junction bases with no gene match: 6.

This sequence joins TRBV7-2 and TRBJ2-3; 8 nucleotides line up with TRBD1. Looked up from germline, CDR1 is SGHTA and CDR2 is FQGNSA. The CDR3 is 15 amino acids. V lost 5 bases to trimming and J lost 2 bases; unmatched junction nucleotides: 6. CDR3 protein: CASSLTGVTTDTQYF. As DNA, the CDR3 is TGTGCCAGCAGCCTGACAGGGGTTACCACAGATACGCAGTATTTT.

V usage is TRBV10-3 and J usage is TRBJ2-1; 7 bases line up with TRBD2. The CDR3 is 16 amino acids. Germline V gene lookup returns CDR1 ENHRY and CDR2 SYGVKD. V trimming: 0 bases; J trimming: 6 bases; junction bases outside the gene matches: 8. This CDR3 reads CAISESGGRVSNEQFF. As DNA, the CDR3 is TGTGCCATCAGTGAGTCTGGCGGGAGAGTGAGCAATGAGCAGTTCTTC.

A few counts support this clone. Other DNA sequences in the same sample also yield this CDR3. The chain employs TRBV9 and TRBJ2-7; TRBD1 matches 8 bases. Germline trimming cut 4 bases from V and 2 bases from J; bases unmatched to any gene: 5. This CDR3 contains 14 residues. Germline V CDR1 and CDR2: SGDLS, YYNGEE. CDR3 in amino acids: CASSPRTGTYEQYF. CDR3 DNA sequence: TGTGCCAGCAGCCCCCGGACAGGGACCTACGAGCAGTACTTC.

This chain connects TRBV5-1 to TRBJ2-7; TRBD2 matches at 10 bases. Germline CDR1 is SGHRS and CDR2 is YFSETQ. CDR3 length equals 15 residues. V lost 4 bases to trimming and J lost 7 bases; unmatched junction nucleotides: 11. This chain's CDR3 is CASSAGSGGAREQYF. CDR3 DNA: TGCGCCAGCAGCGCGGGGAGCGGGGGGGCCAGAGAGCAGTACTTC.

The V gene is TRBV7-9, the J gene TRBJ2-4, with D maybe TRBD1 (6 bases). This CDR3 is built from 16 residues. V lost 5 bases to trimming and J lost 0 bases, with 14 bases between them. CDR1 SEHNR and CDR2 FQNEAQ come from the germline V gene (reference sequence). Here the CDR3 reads CASSLRTELAKNIQYF. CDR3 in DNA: TGTGCCAGCAGCCTCAGGACAGAACTAGCCAAAAACATTCAGTACTTC.

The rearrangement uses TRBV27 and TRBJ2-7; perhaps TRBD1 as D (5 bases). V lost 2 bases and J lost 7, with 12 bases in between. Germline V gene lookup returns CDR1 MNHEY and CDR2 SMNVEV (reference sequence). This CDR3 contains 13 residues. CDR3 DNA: TGTGCCAGCAGTTTAAGGGGCGTCGGAGAGCAGTACTTC. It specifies CASSLRGVGEQYF.

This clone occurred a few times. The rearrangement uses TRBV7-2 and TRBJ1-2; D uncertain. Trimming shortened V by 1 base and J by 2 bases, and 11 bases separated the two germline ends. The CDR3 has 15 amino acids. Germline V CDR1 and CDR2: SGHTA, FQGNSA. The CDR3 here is CASSLDPGRNYGYTF. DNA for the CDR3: TGTGCCAGCAGCTTAGACCCAGGCAGGAACTATGGCTACACCTTC.

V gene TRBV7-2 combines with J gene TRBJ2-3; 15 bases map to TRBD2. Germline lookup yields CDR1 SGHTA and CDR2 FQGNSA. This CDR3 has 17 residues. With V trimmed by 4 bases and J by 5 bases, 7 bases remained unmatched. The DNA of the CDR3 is TGTGCCAGCAGCTCCGGACTAGCGGGGGGGCTGGTAGATACGCAGTATTTT. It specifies CASSSGLAGGLVDTQYF.

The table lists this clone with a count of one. The CDR3 is CASSLARTGADGYTF. The CDR3 nucleotides are TGTGCCAGCAGCTTAGCCCGGACAGGGGCTGATGGCTACACCTTC. This sequence joins TRBV7-9 and TRBJ1-2; 9 bases fit TRBD1. After removal of 0 bases from V and 6 bases from J, the junction contained 5 bases not matched to a gene. Per germline, CDR1 SEHNR and CDR2 FQNEAQ (reference sequence). The CDR3 spans 15 residues.

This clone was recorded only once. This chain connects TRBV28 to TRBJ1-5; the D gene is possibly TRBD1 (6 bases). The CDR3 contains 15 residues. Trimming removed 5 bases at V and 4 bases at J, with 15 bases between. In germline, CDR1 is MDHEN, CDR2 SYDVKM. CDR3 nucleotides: TGTGCCAGCAGTATTCAGGGGACCCGGAATCAGCCCCAGCATTTT. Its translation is CASSIQGTRNQPQHF.

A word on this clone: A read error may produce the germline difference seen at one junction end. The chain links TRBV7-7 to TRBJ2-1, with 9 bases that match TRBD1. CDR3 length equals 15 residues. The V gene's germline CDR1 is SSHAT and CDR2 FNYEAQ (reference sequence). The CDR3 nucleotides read TGTGCTAGCAGCTTATCGACAGGGGGAACCGGTGAGCAGTTCTTC. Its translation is CASSLSTGGTGEQFF.

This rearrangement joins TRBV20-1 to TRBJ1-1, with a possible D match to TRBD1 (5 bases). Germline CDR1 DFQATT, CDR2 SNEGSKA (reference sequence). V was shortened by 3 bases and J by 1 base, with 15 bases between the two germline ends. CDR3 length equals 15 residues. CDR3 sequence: CSASGVVGANTEAFF. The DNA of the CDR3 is TGCAGTGCTAGTGGGGTCGTTGGGGCGAACACTGAAGCTTTCTTT.

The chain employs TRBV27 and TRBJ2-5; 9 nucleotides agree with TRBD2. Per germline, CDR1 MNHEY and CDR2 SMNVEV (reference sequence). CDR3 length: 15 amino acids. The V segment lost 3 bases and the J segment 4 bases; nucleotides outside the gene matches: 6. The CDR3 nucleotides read TGTGCCAGCAGTTTTAAGGGACTAGCCGGAGAGACCCAGTACTTC. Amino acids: CASSFKGLAGETQYF.